The present T cell receptor beta chain was sequenced within a study of T-cell memory formation after mild COVID-19. Broader study findings: Memory sampled before infection contained some responding clones, suggesting cross-reactive memory joined.

Per the germline V gene, CDR1 is SGHTA and CDR2 is FQGNSA. The CDR3 is 14 amino acids. V gave up 5 bases and J gave up 6 bases, with 13 bases separating them. MiXCR was run by TCRdb on the 5' RACE reads, yielding one entry per CDR3 protein. The sample records around 110,000 distinct CDR3 sequences, roughly 14% being singletons. Turning to this clonotype: Antigen: not known.

Sequenced: PBMCs or a T cell subset sorted from them (not recorded which). The V call is TRBV7-2, the J call TRBJ2-2; D might be TRBD1 (6 bases). This TCR was recovered from a man younger than 30 who had mild COVID-19 (a few samples of this study predate the infection). Cell type and time point are not known. The CDR3 DNA reads as TGTGCCAGCAGCCTAACAGGGTCGGCCGGGGAGCTGTTTTTT. Its translation: CASSLTGSAGELFF.